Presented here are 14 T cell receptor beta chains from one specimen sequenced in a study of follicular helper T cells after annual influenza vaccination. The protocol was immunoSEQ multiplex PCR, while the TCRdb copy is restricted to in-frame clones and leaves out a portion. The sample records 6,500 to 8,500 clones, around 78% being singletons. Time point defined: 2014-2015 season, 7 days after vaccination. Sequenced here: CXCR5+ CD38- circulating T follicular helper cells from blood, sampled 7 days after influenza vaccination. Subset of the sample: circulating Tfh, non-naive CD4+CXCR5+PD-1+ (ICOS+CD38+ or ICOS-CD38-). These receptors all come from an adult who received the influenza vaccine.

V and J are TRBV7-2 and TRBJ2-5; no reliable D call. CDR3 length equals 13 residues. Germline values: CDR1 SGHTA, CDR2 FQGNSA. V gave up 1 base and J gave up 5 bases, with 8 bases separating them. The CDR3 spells CASSLGPRETQYF. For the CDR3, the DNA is TGTGCCAGCAGCTTAGGCCCCCGGGAGACCCAGTACTTC. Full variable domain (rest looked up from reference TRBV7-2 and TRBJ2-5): GAGVSQSPSNKVTEKGKDVELRCDPISGHTALYWYRQSLGQGLEFLIYFQGNSAPDKSGLPSDRFSAERTGGSVSTLTIQRTQQEDSAVYLCASSLGPRETQYFGPGTRLLVL.

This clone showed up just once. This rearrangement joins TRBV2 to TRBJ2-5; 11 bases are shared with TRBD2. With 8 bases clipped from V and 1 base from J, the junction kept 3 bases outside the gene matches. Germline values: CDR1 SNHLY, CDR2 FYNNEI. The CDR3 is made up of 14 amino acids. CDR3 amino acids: CASGGTSGQETQYF. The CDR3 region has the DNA TGTGCCAGCGGGGGGACTAGCGGCCAAGAGACCCAGTACTTC.

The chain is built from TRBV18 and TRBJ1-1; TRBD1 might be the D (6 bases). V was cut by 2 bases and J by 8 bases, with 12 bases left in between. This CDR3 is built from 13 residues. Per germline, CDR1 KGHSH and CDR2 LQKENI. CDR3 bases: TGTGCCAGCTCACCAATGGGACAAGGGGAAGCTTTCTTT. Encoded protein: CASSPMGQGEAFF. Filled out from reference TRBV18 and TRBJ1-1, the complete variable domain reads NAGVMQNPRHLVRRRGQEARLRCSPMKGHSHVYWYRQLPEEGLKFMVYLQKENIIDESGMPKERFSAEFPKEGPSILRIQQVVRGDSAAYFCASSPMGQGEAFFGQGTRLTVV.

Written as DNA, the CDR3 is TGTGCCAGCAGTGATAGTTCTAGCGGGACCGGACGTGAGCAGTTCTTC. It encodes CASSDSSSGTGREQFF. This chain uses TRBV6-1 with TRBJ2-1, with 9 bases aligning to TRBD2. V shed 3 bases and J 9 bases; nucleotides not matched to a gene: 12. In germline, CDR1 is MNHNS, CDR2 SASEGT. This CDR3 comprises 16 residues.

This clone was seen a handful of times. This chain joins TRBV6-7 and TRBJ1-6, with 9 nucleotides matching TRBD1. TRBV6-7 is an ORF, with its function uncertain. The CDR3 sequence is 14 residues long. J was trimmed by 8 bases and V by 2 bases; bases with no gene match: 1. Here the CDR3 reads CASSYDRGDSPLHF. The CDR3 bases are TGTGCCAGCAGTTACGACAGGGGGGATTCACCCCTCCACTTT.

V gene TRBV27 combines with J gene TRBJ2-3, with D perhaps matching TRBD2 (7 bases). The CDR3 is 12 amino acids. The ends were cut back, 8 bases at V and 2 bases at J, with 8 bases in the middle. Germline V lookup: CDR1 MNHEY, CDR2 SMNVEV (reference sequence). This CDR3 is CASGGATDTQYF. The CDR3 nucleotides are TGTGCCAGCGGGGGGGCCACAGATACGCAGTATTTT.

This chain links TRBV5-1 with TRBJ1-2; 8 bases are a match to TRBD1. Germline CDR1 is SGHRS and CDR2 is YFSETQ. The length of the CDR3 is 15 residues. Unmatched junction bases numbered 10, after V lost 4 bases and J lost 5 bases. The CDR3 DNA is TGCGCCAGCAGCACCGGGACAGGAGCTGAGTATGGCTACACCTTC. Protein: CASSTGTGAEYGYTF.

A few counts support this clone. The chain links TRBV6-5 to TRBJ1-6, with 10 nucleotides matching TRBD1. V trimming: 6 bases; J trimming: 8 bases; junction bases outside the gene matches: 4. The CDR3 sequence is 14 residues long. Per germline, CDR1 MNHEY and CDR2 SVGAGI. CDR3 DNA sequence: TGTGCCAGCAGCTCCGGGACAGGGGATTCACCCCTCCACTTT. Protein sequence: CASSSGTGDSPLHF.

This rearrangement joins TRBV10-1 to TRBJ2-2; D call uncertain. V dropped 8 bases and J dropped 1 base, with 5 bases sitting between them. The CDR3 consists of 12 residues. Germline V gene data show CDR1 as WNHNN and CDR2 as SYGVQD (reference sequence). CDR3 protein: CASGLNTGELFF. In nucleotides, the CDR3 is TGCGCCAGCGGGTTGAACACCGGGGAGCTGTTTTTT.

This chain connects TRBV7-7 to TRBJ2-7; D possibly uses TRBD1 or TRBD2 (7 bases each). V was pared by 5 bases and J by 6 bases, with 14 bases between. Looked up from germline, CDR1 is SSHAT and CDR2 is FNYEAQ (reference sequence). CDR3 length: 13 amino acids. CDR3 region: CASSPDREGEQYF. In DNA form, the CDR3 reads TGTGCCAGCAGCCCCGACAGGGAGGGCGAGCAGTACTTC.

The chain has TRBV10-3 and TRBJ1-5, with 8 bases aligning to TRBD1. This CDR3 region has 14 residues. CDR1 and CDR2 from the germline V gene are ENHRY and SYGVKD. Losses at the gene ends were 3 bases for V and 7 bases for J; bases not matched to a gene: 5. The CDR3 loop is CAISDRTGQQPQHF. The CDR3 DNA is TGTGCCATCAGTGATAGGACAGGGCAACAGCCCCAGCATTTT.

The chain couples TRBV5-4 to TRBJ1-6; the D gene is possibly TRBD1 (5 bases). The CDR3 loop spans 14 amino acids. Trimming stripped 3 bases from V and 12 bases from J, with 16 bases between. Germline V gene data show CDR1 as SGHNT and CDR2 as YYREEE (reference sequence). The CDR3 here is CASSYGQGVEPLHF. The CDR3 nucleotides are TGTGCCAGCAGCTATGGCCAGGGAGTAGAACCCCTCCACTTT.

The CDR3: CASSEAGGSDTQYF. DNA of the CDR3: TGTGCCAGCAGTGAGGCGGGGGGATCAGATACGCAGTATTTT. The chain links TRBV6-1 to TRBJ2-3; TRBD2 matches 8 bases. Germline V lookup: CDR1 MNHNS, CDR2 SASEGT. V lost 3 bases to trimming and J lost 4 bases; unmatched junction nucleotides: 3. This CDR3 has 14 amino acids.

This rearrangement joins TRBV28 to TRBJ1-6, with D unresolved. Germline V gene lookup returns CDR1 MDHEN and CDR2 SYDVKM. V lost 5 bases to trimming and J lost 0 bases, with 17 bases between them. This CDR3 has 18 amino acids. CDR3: CASSPPGPSSSYNSPLHF. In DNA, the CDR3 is TGTGCCAGCAGTCCCCCGGGCCCTTCGAGCTCCTATAATTCACCCCTCCACTTT.